This T cell receptor (beta chain) was identified in a study of blood T cell repertoires in COVID-19. Across under 25 US areas, participants ranged in age from roughly 18 to 89 years. Assignment of participants to cohorts was predicated upon participant-reported clinical history. Authors' data handling: Amplified reference gene primers provided the basis for estimating nucleated cell counts. Sequencing used immunoSEQ multiplex PCR; TCRdb keeps in-frame clones, though not all of them. V and J calls and clone size are those listed in that table; D and trimming were worked out from the DNA. The sample gives about 230,000 clones, approximately 89% of which show up once; around 3.7% is in the top ten. This CDR3 spans 14 amino acids. The germline V gene has CDR1 MNHEY and CDR2 SMNVEV (reference sequence). V gave up 6 bases and J gave up 14 bases, with 20 bases separating them.

The chain has TRBV27 and TRBJ1-6; D may be TRBD1 (6 bases). This sequence was found in a woman under 40 with acute COVID-19. The sequenced material came from PBMCs or T cells enriched from blood (not recorded which). CDR3 region: CASSLRDTRRSLHF. CDR3 in DNA: TGTGCCAGCAGCCTCAGGGACACTAGAAGGTCCCTCCACTTT.